The clone carrying this T cell receptor beta chain was seen ten or more times. Its antigen is unknown. CDR3 length: 15 amino acids. Germline V gene sequence: CDR1 SGHTA, CDR2 FQGNSA. The V gene end was trimmed by 5 bases and the J gene end by 3 bases; junction bases not matched to a gene: 9. Via MiXCR, TCRdb re-called the RT-PCR reads, giving one row per CDR3 protein. The sample includes 450,000 to 700,000 distinct CDR3 sequences, 12% to 15% of them seen just once. This record comes from a study of response to subunit inactivated influenza vaccine. Study results and limitations: Authors suggested each seasonal flu vaccination may recruit only limited numbers of new T cells.

The source material was PBMCs from blood, sampled roughly 12 days after vaccination. The rearrangement joins TRBV7-2 to TRBJ1-1; 7 bases agree with TRBD1. The clonotype originates from a man aged 45-60 years who received an inactivated influenza vaccine. The DNA for the CDR3 is TGTGCCAGCAGCCCCATACCGGGACAGTACACTGAAGCTTTCTTT. Amino acids: CASSPIPGQYTEAFF.